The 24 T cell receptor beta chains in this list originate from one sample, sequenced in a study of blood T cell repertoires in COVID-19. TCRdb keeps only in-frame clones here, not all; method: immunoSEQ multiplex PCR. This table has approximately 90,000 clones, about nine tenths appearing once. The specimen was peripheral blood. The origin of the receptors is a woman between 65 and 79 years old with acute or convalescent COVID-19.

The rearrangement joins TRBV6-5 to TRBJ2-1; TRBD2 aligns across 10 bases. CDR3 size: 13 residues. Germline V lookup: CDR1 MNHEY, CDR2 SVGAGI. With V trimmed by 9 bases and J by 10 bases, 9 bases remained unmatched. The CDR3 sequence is CASSGRSLGEQFF. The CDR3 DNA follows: TGTGCCAGTAGCGGGAGGTCTTTAGGAGAGCAGTTCTTC.

The CDR3 is CASSQPTAGTPNYGYTF. The CDR3 nucleotides read TGCGCCAGCAGCCAACCAACAGCGGGGACACCCAACTATGGCTACACCTTC. This chain links TRBV4-1 with TRBJ1-2; TRBD1 might be the D (6 bases). The CDR3 is 17 amino acids. Germline V CDR1 and CDR2: MGHRA, YSYEKL. Trimming removed 2 bases from V and 2 bases from J, with 18 bases in between.

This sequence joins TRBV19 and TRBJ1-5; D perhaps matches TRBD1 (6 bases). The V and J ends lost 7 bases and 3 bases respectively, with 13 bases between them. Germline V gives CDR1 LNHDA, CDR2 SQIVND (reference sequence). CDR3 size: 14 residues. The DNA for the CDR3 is TGTGCCAGTACGGACACAGGGTTCAATCAGCCCCAGCATTTT. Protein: CASTDTGFNQPQHF.

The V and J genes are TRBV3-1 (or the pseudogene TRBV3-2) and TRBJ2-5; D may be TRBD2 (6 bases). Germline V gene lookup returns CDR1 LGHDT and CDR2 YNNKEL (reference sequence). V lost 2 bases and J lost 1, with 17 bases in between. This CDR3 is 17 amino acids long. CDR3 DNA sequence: TGTGCCAGCAGCCAAAAGCGCGGCTGGGAGGCCCAAGAGACCCAGTACTTC. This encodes CASSQKRGWEAQETQYF.

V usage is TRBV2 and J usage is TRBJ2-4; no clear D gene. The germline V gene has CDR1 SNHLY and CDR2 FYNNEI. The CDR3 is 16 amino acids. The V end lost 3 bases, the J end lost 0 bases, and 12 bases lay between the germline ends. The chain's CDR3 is CASSDEVVGAKNIQYF. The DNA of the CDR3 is TGTGCCAGCAGTGATGAGGTGGTTGGAGCCAAAAACATTCAGTACTTC.

The CDR3: CASSLAGPAREQYF. The CDR3 DNA reads TGTGCCAGCAGCTTGGCGGGGCCCGCGAGGGAGCAGTACTTC. V and J are TRBV7-2 and TRBJ2-7; D is perhaps TRBD2 (6 bases). CDR3 length equals 14 residues. The ends were cut back, 3 bases at V and 7 bases at J, with 16 bases in the middle. Germline CDR1 reads SGHTA; CDR2 reads FQGNSA. The entire variable domain, with the rest obtained from reference TRBV7-2 and TRBJ2-7, is as follows: GAGVSQSPSNKVTEKGKDVELRCDPISGHTALYWYRQSLGQGLEFLIYFQGNSAPDKSGLPSDRFSAERTGGSVSTLTIQRTQQEDSAVYLCASSLAGPAREQYFGPGTRLTVT.

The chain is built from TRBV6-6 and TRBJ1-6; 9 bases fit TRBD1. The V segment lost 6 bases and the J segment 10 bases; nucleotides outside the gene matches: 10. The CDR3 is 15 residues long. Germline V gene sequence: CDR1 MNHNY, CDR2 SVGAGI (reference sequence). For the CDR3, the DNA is TGTGCCAGCAGGATGCGTTGGGGACAGGGCTCACCCCTCCACTTT. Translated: CASRMRWGQGSPLHF.

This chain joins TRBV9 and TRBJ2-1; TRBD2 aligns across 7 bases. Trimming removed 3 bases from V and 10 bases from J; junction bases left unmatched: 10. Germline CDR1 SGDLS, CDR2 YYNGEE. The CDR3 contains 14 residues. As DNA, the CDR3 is TGTGCCAGCAGCGCCCCGGTCCTCGGGGGGGAGCAGTTCTTC. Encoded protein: CASSAPVLGGEQFF. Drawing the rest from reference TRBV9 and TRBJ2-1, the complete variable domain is DSGVTQTPKHLITATGQRVTLRCSPRSGDLSVYWYQQSLDQGLQFLIQYYNGEERAKGNILERFSAQQFPDLHSELNLSSLELGDSALYFCASSAPVLGGEQFFGPGTRLTVL.

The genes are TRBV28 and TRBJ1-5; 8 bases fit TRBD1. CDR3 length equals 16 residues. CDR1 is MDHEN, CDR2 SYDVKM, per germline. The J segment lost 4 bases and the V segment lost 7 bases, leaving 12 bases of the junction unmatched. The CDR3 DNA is TGTGCCAGCAACCGGGACAGGAACCTCTCTAATCAGCCCCAGCATTTT. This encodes CASNRDRNLSNQPQHF.

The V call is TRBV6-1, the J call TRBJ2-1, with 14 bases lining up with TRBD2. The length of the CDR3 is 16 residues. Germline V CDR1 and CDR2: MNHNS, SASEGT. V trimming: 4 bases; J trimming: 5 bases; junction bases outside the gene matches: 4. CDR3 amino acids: CASSGLAGGVDNEQFF. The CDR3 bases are TGTGCCAGCAGTGGACTAGCGGGGGGGGTGGACAATGAGCAGTTCTTC.

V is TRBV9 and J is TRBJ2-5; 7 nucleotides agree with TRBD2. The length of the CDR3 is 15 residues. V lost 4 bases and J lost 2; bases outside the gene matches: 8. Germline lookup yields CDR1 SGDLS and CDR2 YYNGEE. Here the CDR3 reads CASSPFTSVQETQYF. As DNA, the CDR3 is TGTGCCAGCAGCCCCTTTACTAGCGTGCAAGAGACCCAGTACTTC.

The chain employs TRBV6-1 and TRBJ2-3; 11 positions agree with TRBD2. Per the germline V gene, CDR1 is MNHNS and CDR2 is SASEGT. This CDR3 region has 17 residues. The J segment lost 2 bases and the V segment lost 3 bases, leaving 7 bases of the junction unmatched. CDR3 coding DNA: TGTGCCAGCAGTGAGCTAGCGGGAGGATTCCCCACAGATACGCAGTATTTT. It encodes CASSELAGGFPTDTQYF.

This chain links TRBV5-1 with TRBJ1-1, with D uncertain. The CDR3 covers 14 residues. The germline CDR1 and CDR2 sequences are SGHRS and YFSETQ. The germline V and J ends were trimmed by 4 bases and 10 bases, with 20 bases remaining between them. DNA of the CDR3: TGCGCCAGCAGCCCTTTTGGTCCTACGACATTAGCTTTCTTT. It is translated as CASSPFGPTTLAFF.

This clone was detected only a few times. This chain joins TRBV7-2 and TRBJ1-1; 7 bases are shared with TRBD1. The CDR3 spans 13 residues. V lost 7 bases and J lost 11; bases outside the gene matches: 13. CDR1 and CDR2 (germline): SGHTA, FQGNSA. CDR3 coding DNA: TGTGCCAGCATGATAGGGACAGTCGGGGAGGCTTTCTTT. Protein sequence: CASMIGTVGEAFF. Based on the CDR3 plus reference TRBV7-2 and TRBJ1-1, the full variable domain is GAGVSQSPSNKVTEKGKDVELRCDPISGHTALYWYRQSLGQGLEFLIYFQGNSAPDKSGLPSDRFSAERTGGSVSTLTIQRTQQEDSAVYLCASMIGTVGEAFFGQGTRLTVV.

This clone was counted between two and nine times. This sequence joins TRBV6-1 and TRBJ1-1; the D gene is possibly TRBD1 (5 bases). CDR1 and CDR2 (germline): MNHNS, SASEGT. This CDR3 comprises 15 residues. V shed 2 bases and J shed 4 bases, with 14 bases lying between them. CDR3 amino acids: CASSESDAGGTEAFF. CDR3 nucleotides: TGTGCCAGCAGTGAATCTGATGCGGGGGGCACTGAAGCTTTCTTT.

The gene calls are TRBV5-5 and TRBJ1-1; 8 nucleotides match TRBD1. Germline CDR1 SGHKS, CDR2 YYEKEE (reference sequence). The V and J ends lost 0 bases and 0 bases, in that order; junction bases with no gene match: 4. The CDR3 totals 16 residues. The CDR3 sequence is CASSLARTGMNTEAFF. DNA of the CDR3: TGTGCCAGCAGCTTGGCTCGGACAGGGATGAACACTGAAGCTTTCTTT. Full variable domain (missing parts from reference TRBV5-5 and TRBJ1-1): DAGVTQSPTHLIKTRGQQVTLRCSPISGHKSVSWYQQVLGQGPQFIFQYYEKEERGRGNFPDRFSARQFPNYSSELNVNALLLGDSALYLCASSLARTGMNTEAFFGQGTRLTVV.

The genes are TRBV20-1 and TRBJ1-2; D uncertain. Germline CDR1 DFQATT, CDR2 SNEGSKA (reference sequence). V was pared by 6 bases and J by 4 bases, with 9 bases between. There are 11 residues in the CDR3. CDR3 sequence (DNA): TGCAGTGCAAGCGTATTCTATGGCTACACCTTC. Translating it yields CSASVFYGYTF.

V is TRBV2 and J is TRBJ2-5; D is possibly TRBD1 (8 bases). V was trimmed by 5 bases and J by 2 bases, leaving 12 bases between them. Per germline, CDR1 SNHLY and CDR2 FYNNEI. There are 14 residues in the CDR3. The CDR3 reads CASSLQGGQETQYF. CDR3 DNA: TGTGCCAGCAGTTTACAGGGGGGGCAAGAGACCCAGTACTTC. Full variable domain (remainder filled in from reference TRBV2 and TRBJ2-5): EPEVTQTPSHQVTQMGQEVILRCVPISNHLYFYWYRQILGQKVEFLVSFYNNEISEKSEIFDDQFSVERPDGSNFTLKIRSTKLEDSAMYFCASSLQGGQETQYFGPGTRLLVL.

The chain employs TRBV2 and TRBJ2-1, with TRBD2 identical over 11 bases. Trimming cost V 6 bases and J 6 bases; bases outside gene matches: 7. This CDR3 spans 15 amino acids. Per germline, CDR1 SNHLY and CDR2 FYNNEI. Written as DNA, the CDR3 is TGTGCCAGCAGCTCACTAGCGGGAGTTCCCAATGAGCAGTTCTTC. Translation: CASSSLAGVPNEQFF.

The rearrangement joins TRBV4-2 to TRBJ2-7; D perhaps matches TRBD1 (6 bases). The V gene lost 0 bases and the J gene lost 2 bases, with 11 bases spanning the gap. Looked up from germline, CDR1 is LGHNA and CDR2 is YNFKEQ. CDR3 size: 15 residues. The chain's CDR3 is CASSQDRDIAYEQYF. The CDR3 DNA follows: TGTGCCAGCAGCCAAGATCGGGACATCGCCTACGAGCAGTACTTC.

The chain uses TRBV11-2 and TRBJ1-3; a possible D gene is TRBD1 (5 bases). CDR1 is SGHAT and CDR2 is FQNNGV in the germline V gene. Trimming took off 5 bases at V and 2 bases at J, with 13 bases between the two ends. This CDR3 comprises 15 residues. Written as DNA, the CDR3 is TGTGCCAGCAGCCCCCACCCGGGGGCTGGAAACACCATATATTTT. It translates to CASSPHPGAGNTIYF.

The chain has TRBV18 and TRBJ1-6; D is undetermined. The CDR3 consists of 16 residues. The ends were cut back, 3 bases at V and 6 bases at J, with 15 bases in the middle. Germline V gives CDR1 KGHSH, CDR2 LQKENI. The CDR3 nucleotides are TGTGCCAGCTCACCCCTCATCGCGGGTCCTAATTCACCCCTCCACTTT. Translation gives CASSPLIAGPNSPLHF.

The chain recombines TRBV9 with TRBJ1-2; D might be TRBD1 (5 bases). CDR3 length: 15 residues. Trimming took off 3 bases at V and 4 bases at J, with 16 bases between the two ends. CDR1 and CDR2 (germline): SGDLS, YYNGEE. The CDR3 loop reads CASSAKRGDPYGYTF. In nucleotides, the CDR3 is TGTGCCAGCAGCGCGAAGCGGGGGGACCCCTATGGCTACACCTTC.

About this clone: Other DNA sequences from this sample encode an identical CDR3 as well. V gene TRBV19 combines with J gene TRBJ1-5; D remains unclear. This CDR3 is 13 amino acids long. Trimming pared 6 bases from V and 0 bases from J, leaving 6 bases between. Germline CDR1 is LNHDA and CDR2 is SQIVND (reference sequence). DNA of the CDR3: TGTGCCAGTAGACTGTCTAGCAATCAGCCCCAGCATTTT. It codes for CASRLSSNQPQHF.